Presented here are 2 T cell receptor beta chains from one specimen sequenced in a study of T-cell memory formation after mild COVID-19. Via MiXCR, TCRdb re-called the 5' RACE reads, giving one row per CDR3 protein. The data contain some 490,000 distinct CDR3 sequences, 18% of them singletons. The specimen was PBMCs or a T cell subset sorted from them (not recorded which). These receptors all come from an adult woman who had mild COVID-19 (a few samples of this study predate the infection). Cell type and time point are not known.

This clonotype was seen ten or more times. The chain recombines TRBV7-9 with TRBJ2-3; D is ambiguous. This CDR3 comprises 12 residues. Germline CDR1 and CDR2: SEHNR and FQNEAQ (reference sequence). V was pared by 8 bases and J by 4 bases, with 10 bases between. CDR3 coding DNA: TGTGCCAGCGGCGCGACGTCAGATACGCAGTATTTT. Protein: CASGATSDTQYF.

This clonotype has just a few counts. V gene TRBV6-5 combines with J gene TRBJ1-2; possible D gene TRBD1, 6 bases. The V end was cut by 6 bases, the J end by 4 bases, with 12 bases between. The CDR3 runs 13 residues. Germline loops: CDR1 MNHEY, CDR2 SVGAGI. CDR3 protein: CASSTGRGYGYTF. The CDR3 DNA sequence: TGTGCCAGCAGCACAGGGAGGGGCTATGGCTACACCTTC.